Reported below is one T cell receptor (beta chain). Its cognate antigen has yet to be identified. The record has no base qualities; no much larger clone is one base away. These data come from a study of blood T cell repertoires in COVID-19 (dated by TCRdb to the early 2020s). Regarding the research as a whole: Collaborator samples came from the United States, Italy and Spain and covered acute and convalescent phases of COVID-19. HLA class I and class II types, where available, came from metadata supplied by the sample provider rather than from assay-based typing. The repertoires were made available in a free public database intended to serve as a resource for research on the immune response to SARS-CoV-2. The prospective study material was composed of cDNA or gDNA derived from T cells, B-cell-depleted T cells, or PBMCs. The dataset comprised deeply sampled blood TCRbeta repertoires from subjects exposed to, actively infected with, or recovered from COVID-19. A de-identified subject ID, COVID-19 status, age in years and sex were almost always included in the sample metadata. Samples came from the ongoing ImmuneRACE study (first 160 participants) plus 1,254 subjects from 6 global collaborators. The paper as a whole reports these results and caveats: How much clinical and demographic metadata was included differed by source and by participant, and the metadata was provided uncurated.

One collaborating source in Seattle enrolled patients during active infection and followed them longitudinally through the course of disease. Each collaborating institution followed its own protocols to collect whole blood in K2EDTA tubes. For TCRbeta analysis, collaborators shipped samples as frozen whole blood, isolated PBMCs, or DNA extracted from either of those sample types. TCRbeta CDR3 regions were amplified from genomic DNA by means of the immunoSEQ Assay, a bias-controlled multiplex PCR. The study's own analysis went as follows. Nucleated cell counts per sample were estimated from amplification of reference gene primers within the assay. To quantify the absolute abundance of each unique TCRbeta CDR3 rearrangement, sequence reads were collapsed and filtered. Productive Simpson clonality was computed per sample as the square root of Simpson's diversity index over productive rearrangements. TCRdb provides this immuneACCESS table in a form limited to in-frame rearrangements. Some clones are lacking; in checked studies, under half of them reflect an unresolved V gene, and why the rest are absent is not known. That table gives V, J and clone size, and the DNA gave D and trimming. The sample table lists roughly 440,000 clones, 70% to 90% of them with a count of one. The top ten clones comprise 10% to 15% of the sample.

The sample comprised peripheral blood. This sequence originates from a woman aged 45-65 years with COVID-19, enrolled during active disease.

The CDR3 here reads CASSSRGGQPQHF. The base sequence is TGTGCCAGCAGTTCGCGGGGAGGCCAGCCCCAGCATTTT. The V and J genes are TRBV6-4 and TRBJ1-5; there is no confident call for the D gene. The CDR3 holds 13 amino acids from the cysteine to the phenylalanine. The retained sequence is limited to the CDR3, 39 bases, with the frame set at the first base. Via the germline V gene, CDR1 is MRHNA and CDR2 SNTAGT. Deletion took 5 bases off V and 7 bases off J, with a span of 12 bases between the germline ends.